A single sample is the source of the 28 T cell receptor beta chains below, sequenced in a study of blood T cells in healthy people across ages (dated by TCRdb to between 2014 and 2017). Library preparation employed 5' RACE. Instrument on record: Illumina HiSeq 2500. A second PCR of 7 to 11 cycles was performed with a sample-barcoded 5' primer and a J-beta primer mix. TCRdb redid the processing of the public reads, applying fastp at Q25 and MiXCR, and retained in-frame beta chains. Entries that share a CDR3 protein sequence are merged under the most common genes and DNA. For this sample there are roughly 1.7 million distinct CDR3 sequences; about 35% appear just once. The ten largest clones add up to around 11% of the sample. Sequenced sample: blood. These receptors came from a woman in her thirties in good health.

The V gene is TRBV4-2, the J gene TRBJ2-1, with 12 bases fitting TRBD2. The V gene end was trimmed by 6 bases and the J gene end by 7 bases; junction bases not matched to a gene: 7. The germline CDR1 and CDR2 sequences are LGHNA and YNFKEQ. The CDR3 has 15 residues. The CDR3 nucleotides read TGTGCCAGCAGAGAAAGAGGACTAGCGGGAAATGAGCAGTTCTTC. Translation: CASRERGLAGNEQFF.

The chain employs TRBV6-1 and TRBJ2-7, with 11 bases fitting TRBD2. The junction had 7 bases not matched to a gene; V was cut back by 5 bases and J by 1 base. Germline CDR1 is MNHNS and CDR2 is SASEGT. The CDR3 length is 16 residues. CDR3 DNA sequence: TGTGCCAGCAGTAGGGCCGGGACTAGCGGATCCTACGAGCAGTACTTC. Translation: CASSRAGTSGSYEQYF.

The rearrangement uses TRBV3-1 and TRBJ2-5; 7 bases are a match to TRBD1. V trimming: 3 bases; J trimming: 3 bases; junction bases outside the gene matches: 7. Germline CDR1 reads LGHDT; CDR2 reads YNNKEL (reference sequence). CDR3 size: 15 residues. CDR3 sequence reads: CASSHYLDREETQYF. The CDR3 region has the DNA TGTGCCAGCAGCCATTATCTTGACAGGGAAGAGACCCAGTACTTC.

Only one count was recorded for this clonotype. The genes are TRBV5-1 and TRBJ1-6; 11 nucleotides agree with TRBD1. J lost 11 bases, V lost 4 bases, and 5 bases had no gene match. Germline-derived CDR1 and CDR2 are SGHRS and YFSETQ. The CDR3 has 14 amino acids. The CDR3 DNA reads as TGCGCCAGCAGCCCGGACAGGGGGCAGGCACCCCTCCACTTT. Protein product: CASSPDRGQAPLHF.

CDR3 nucleotides: TGCGCCAGCAGCCAAGATCAAGAGATGGGCGGCTACACCTTC. Amino acids: CASSQDQEMGGYTF. V is TRBV4-1 and J is TRBJ1-2, with D unresolved. The CDR3 loop spans 14 amino acids. Germline V gene data show CDR1 as MGHRA and CDR2 as YSYEKL. V shed 0 bases and J shed 8 bases, with 13 bases lying between them.

This rearrangement joins TRBV28 to TRBJ1-1, with no clear D. The CDR3 runs 14 residues. Trimming took off 4 bases at V and 1 base at J, with 10 bases between the two ends. Germline V gene data show CDR1 as MDHEN and CDR2 as SYDVKM. The CDR3 here is CASSYGEGNTEAFF. CDR3 nucleotide sequence: TGTGCCAGCAGTTACGGCGAGGGGAACACTGAAGCTTTCTTT.

A remark on this clonotype: The germline gene is not matched at one end of the junction; a read error may be the cause. This chain links TRBV28 with TRBJ2-7; 10 nucleotides match TRBD2. Per the germline V gene, CDR1 is MDHEN and CDR2 is SYDVKM. The CDR3 is made up of 14 amino acids. The CDR3 protein is CTSSLLGTSDEQYF. CDR3 DNA sequence: TGTACCAGCAGTTTACTGGGGACTAGCGATGAGCAGTACTTC.

J is TRBJ2-7 and V is TRBV28, with 8 bases aligning to TRBD2. This CDR3 is built from 15 residues. V was clipped by 4 bases and J by 3 bases; unmatched bases: 8. Germline-derived CDR1 and CDR2 are MDHEN and SYDVKM. Written as DNA, the CDR3 is TGTGCCAGCAGTTCCGCGCCGGGAGGGATCTACGAGCAGTACTTC. Translation gives CASSSAPGGIYEQYF.

This clonotype was seen more than once but under ten times. V is TRBV4-1 and J is TRBJ2-1; D is perhaps TRBD2 (5 bases). This CDR3 is built from 17 residues. Between the trimmed V and J ends, which lost 1 base and 0 bases, there was a span of 13 bases. Germline V gives CDR1 MGHRA, CDR2 YSYEKL. The CDR3: CASSQGAPSISYNEQFF. CDR3 in DNA: TGCGCCAGCAGCCAAGGGGCCCCTAGCATCTCCTACAATGAGCAGTTCTTC.

The chain joins TRBV13 to TRBJ1-2, with 8 bases aligning to TRBD1. From germline, CDR1 is PRHDT and CDR2 FYEKMQ (reference sequence). V lost 1 base and J lost 2; bases outside the gene matches: 3. The CDR3 spans 15 residues. CDR3 protein: CASSLENRGNYGYTF. As DNA, the CDR3 is TGTGCCAGCAGCTTAGAAAACAGGGGGAACTATGGCTACACCTTC. The full variable domain, its missing parts supplied by reference TRBV13 and TRBJ1-2, is AAGVIQSPRHLIKEKRETATLKCYPIPRHDTVYWYQQGPGQDPQFLISFYEKMQSDKGSIPDRFSAQQFSDYHSELNMSSLELGDSALYFCASSLENRGNYGYTFGSGTRLTVV.

The rearrangement joins TRBV14 to TRBJ1-2; D unclear. V was pared by 2 bases and J by 5 bases, with 3 bases between. Germline V lookup: CDR1 SGHDN, CDR2 FVKESK. The CDR3 consists of 11 residues. CDR3 nucleotide sequence: TGTGCCAGCAGCCAAAGGTATGGCTACACCTTC. Translation: CASSQRYGYTF.

The V call is TRBV11-1, the J call TRBJ2-3, with 11 bases matching TRBD2. The CDR3 has 21 residues. The V gene end was trimmed by 4 bases and the J gene end by 1 base; junction bases not matched to a gene: 19. Germline V gives CDR1 SGHAT, CDR2 FQDESV (reference sequence). The CDR3 sequence: CASSSSPGLAEVRGGTDTQYF. The DNA for the CDR3 is TGTGCCAGCAGCTCATCCCCGGGACTAGCGGAAGTAAGGGGTGGCACAGATACGCAGTATTTT.

This chain links TRBV4-2 with TRBJ2-7, with 10 bases fitting TRBD2. CDR3 length equals 16 residues. Trimming at V came to 0 bases and at J to 2 bases, leaving 4 bases not matched to a gene. Germline V gene data show CDR1 as LGHNA and CDR2 as YNFKEQ. The CDR3 nucleotides read TGTGCCAGCAGCCAAGACCAGCTAGCGGGAGCCTACGAGCAGTACTTC. Its translation: CASSQDQLAGAYEQYF.

This CDR3 is CASSSFEIGGTEAFF. The CDR3 DNA reads TGTGCCAGCAGCTCTTTTGAGATAGGGGGTACTGAAGCTTTCTTT. The J gene is TRBJ1-1, the V gene TRBV7-2; the D gene is possibly TRBD1 (6 bases). V lost 4 bases and J 5 bases, leaving 17 bases between the germline ends. There are 15 residues in the CDR3. Germline values: CDR1 SGHTA, CDR2 FQGNSA.

The chain recombines TRBV29-1 with TRBJ1-2; 9 bases are a match to TRBD1. With V trimmed by 2 bases and J by 4 bases, 5 bases remained unmatched. This CDR3 is built from 14 residues. CDR1 is SQVTM, CDR2 ANQGSEA, per germline. CDR3 nucleotides: TGCAGCGTTGAAAGACAGGGGGATCTCTATGGCTACACCTTC. This sequence encodes CSVERQGDLYGYTF.

The V and J genes are TRBV20-1 and TRBJ1-1, with a tentative D call TRBD1 (5 bases). The CDR3 is 12 amino acids. Germline V gene data show CDR1 as DFQATT and CDR2 as SNEGSKA (reference sequence). V lost 5 bases and J 1 base, leaving 8 bases between the germline ends. CDR3 DNA: TGCAGTGCTTTACAGGCGAACACTGAAGCTTTCTTT. Protein sequence: CSALQANTEAFF.

A note on this clonotype: One base away lies a much larger clone, so this may be a sequencing read error. The chain couples TRBV11-2 to TRBJ2-3; D call uncertain. This CDR3 is built from 13 residues. Trimming pared 3 bases from V and 2 bases from J, leaving 6 bases between. Germline CDR1 and CDR2: SGHAT and FQNNGV. For the CDR3, the DNA is TGTGCCAGCAGCTTTGTCCCCACAGATACGCAGTATTTT. Translated: CASSFVPTDTQYF.

The chain has TRBV3-1 and TRBJ2-1, with TRBD2 identical over 7 bases. The J call is doubtful: the DNA matches TRBJ2-7 better. Per germline, CDR1 LGHDT and CDR2 YNNKEL (reference sequence). The CDR3 is 17 amino acids. CDR3: CASSQGERGSSYNEQYF. CDR3 nucleotides: TGTGCCAGCAGCCAAGGCGAGCGCGGGAGCTCCTACAATGAGCAGTACTTC.

This chain connects TRBV9 to TRBJ2-1; TRBD1 is a possible D gene (6 bases). CDR3 length: 12 residues. Germline lookup yields CDR1 SGDLS and CDR2 YYNGEE. V was clipped by 2 bases and J by 9 bases, with 9 bases between them. The CDR3 region has the DNA TGTGCCAGCAGCGTCCTAGGGGGTGAGCAGTTCTTC. It yields the protein CASSVLGGEQFF.

The chain is built from TRBV2 and TRBJ2-4, with no clear D. The DNA end is more similar to TRBJ2-7, so the J call may be wrong. The CDR3 is 14 amino acids. Per germline, CDR1 SNHLY and CDR2 FYNNEI. Written as DNA, the CDR3 is TGTGCCAGCAGTGAAGCTTGGGCAGGCTACGAGCAGTACTTC. It yields the protein CASSEAWAGYEQYF.

The rearrangement joins TRBV15 to TRBJ2-1, with D perhaps being TRBD1 or TRBD2 (5 bases each). V was clipped by 5 bases and J by 4 bases, with 15 bases between them. The CDR3 runs to 15 residues. The germline gives CDR1 LNHNV, CDR2 YYDKDF (reference sequence). The CDR3 reads CATSHRDPLYNEQFF. CDR3 DNA sequence: TGTGCCACCAGCCACCGGGACCCCCTTTACAATGAGCAGTTCTTC.

The chain uses TRBV20-1 and TRBJ2-3, with TRBD1 matching 9 bases. Germline V gene sequence: CDR1 DFQATT, CDR2 SNEGSKA (reference sequence). CDR3 length equals 13 residues. The V and J ends lost 4 bases and 6 bases, in that order; junction bases with no gene match: 5. The CDR3 region has the DNA TGCAGTGCTAAACAGGGGGCAGAGGATACGCAGTATTTT. This sequence encodes CSAKQGAEDTQYF.

The chain uses TRBV5-5 and TRBJ2-7, with 8 bases aligning to TRBD1. J gave up 9 bases and V 5 bases, and 19 bases lay outside the gene matches. The CDR3 runs to 16 residues. The germline V gene has CDR1 SGHKS and CDR2 YYEKEE (reference sequence). The CDR3 protein is CASSQDGTGNSGAQYF. Here the CDR3 DNA reads TGTGCCAGCAGTCAGGACGGGACAGGAAACTCAGGGGCGCAGTACTTC. Full variable domain (remainder filled in from reference TRBV5-5 and TRBJ2-7): DAGVTQSPTHLIKTRGQQVTLRCSPISGHKSVSWYQQVLGQGPQFIFQYYEKEERGRGNFPDRFSARQFPNYSSELNVNALLLGDSALYLCASSQDGTGNSGAQYFGPGTRLTVT.

The J gene is TRBJ2-7, the V gene TRBV15; 7 bases align to TRBD2. CDR1 is LNHNV and CDR2 is YYDKDF in the germline V gene (reference sequence). The CDR3 consists of 13 residues. V lost 3 bases to trimming and J lost 5 bases; unmatched junction nucleotides: 4. CDR3 residues: CATSSGGRNEQYF. The CDR3 region has the DNA TGTGCCACCAGCAGCGGCGGGAGAAACGAGCAGTACTTC. Filled out from reference TRBV15 and TRBJ2-7, the complete variable domain reads DAMVIQNPRYQVTQFGKPVTLSCSQTLNHNVMYWYQQKSSQAPKLLFHYYDKDFNNEADTPDNFQSRRPNTSFCFLDIRSPGLGDTAMYLCATSSGGRNEQYFGPGTRLTVT.

There are a few counts of this clonotype. The chain combines TRBV7-9 with TRBJ1-5; D gene uncertain. CDR1 is SEHNR and CDR2 is FQNEAQ in the germline V gene (reference sequence). The CDR3 spans 14 residues. The germline V and J ends were trimmed by 4 bases and 2 bases, with 9 bases remaining between them. CDR3 loop: CASSSSGGNQPQHF. The CDR3 DNA reads as TGTGCCAGCAGCTCATCCGGTGGCAATCAGCCCCAGCATTTT.

The rearrangement uses TRBV10-3 and TRBJ2-1, with 8 bases aligning to TRBD2. This CDR3 is 14 amino acids long. V was clipped by 7 bases and J by 1 base; unmatched bases: 3. Germline CDR1 reads ENHRY; CDR2 reads SYGVKD. CDR3 region: CAINPGGSYNEQFF. CDR3 in DNA: TGTGCCATCAACCCGGGGGGGTCCTACAATGAGCAGTTCTTC.

This rearrangement joins TRBV28 to TRBJ2-7; D remains ambiguous. CDR1 and CDR2 from the germline V gene are MDHEN and SYDVKM. The CDR3 sequence is 18 residues long. V was pared by 4 bases and J by 7 bases, with 29 bases between. Written as DNA, the CDR3 is TGTGCCAGCAGTTCTCTATCCACGGGTCCACTCCTCCCTAGGGAGCAGTACTTC. It yields the protein CASSSLSTGPLLPREQYF.

The chain uses TRBV12-3 or TRBV12-4 and TRBJ2-7, with 7 bases fitting TRBD1. Trimming at V came to 5 bases and at J to 7 bases, leaving 8 bases not matched to a gene. The CDR3 is 13 amino acids. CDR3 nucleotides: TGTGCCAGCAGTCCGGGACAGTTTTCGGAGCAGTACTTC. It codes for CASSPGQFSEQYF.